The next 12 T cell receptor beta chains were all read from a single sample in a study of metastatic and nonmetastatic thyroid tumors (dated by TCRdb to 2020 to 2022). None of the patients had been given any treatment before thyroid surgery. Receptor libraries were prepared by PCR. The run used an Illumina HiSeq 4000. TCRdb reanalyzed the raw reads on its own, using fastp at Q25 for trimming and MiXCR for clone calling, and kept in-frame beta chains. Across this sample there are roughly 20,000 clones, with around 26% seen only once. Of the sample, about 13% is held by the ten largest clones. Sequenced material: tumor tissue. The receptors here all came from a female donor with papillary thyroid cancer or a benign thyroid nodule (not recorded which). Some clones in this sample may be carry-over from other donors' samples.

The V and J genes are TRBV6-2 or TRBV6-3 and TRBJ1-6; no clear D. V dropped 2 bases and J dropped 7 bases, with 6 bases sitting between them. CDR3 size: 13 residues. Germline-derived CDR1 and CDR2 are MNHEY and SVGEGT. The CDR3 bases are TGTGCCAGCAGTTACGGACCAAATTCACCCCTCCACTTT. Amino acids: CASSYGPNSPLHF.

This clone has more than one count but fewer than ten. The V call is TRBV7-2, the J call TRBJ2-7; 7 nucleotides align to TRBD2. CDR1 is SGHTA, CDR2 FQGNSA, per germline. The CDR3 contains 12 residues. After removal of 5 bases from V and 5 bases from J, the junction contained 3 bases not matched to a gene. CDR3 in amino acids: CASSRGGDEQYF. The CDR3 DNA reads TGTGCCAGCAGCCGCGGGGGAGACGAGCAGTACTTC.

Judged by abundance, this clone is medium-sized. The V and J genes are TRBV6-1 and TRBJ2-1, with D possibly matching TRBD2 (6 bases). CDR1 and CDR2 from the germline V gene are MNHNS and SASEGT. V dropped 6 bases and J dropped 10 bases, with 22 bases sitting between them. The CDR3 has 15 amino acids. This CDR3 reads CASRNGGSGRSEQFF. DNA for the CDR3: TGTGCCAGCAGGAATGGGGGGTCGGGAAGGTCGGAGCAGTTCTTC.

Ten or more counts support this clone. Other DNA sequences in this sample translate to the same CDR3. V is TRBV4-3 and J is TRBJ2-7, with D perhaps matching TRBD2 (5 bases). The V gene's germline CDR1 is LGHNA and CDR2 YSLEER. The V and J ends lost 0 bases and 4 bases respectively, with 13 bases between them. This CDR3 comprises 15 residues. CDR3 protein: CASSQDEGVGYEQYF. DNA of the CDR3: TGCGCCAGCAGCCAAGATGAGGGAGTGGGATACGAGCAGTACTTC.

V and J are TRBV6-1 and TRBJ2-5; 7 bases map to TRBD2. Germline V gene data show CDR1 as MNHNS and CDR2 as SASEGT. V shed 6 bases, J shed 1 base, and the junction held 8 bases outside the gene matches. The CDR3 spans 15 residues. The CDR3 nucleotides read TGTGCCAGCAGCTCGAAGACTAGCTCCCAAGAGACCCAGTACTTC. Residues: CASSSKTSSQETQYF.

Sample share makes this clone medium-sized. CDR3 in DNA: TGTGCCACCAGTGCTGCCAACGGGGACAGGGATGAGCAGTTCTTC. It encodes CATSAANGDRDEQFF. The V call is TRBV24-1, the J call TRBJ2-1; 9 bases map to TRBD1. CDR1 and CDR2 (germline): KGHDR, SFDVKD. V shed 5 bases and J 8 bases; nucleotides not matched to a gene: 9. This CDR3 comprises 15 residues.

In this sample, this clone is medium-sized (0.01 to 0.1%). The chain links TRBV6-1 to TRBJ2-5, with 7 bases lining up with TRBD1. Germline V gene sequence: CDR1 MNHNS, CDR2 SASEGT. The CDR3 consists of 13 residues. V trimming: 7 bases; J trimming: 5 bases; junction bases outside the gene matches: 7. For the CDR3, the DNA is TGTGCCAGCACCCCGACAGGGCGGGAGACCCAGTACTTC. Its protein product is CASTPTGRETQYF.

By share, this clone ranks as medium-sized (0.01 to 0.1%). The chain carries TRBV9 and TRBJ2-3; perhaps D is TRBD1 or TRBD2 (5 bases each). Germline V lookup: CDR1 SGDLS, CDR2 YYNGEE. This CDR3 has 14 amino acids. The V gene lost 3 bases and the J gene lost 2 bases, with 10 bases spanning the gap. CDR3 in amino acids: CASSEGTVTDTQYF. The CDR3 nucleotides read TGTGCCAGCAGCGAGGGGACCGTCACAGATACGCAGTATTTT.

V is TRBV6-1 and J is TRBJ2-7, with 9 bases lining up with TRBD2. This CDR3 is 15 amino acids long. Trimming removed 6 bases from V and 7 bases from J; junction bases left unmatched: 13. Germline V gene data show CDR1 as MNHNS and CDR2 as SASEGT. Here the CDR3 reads CASSSTSGPAWEQYF. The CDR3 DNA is TGTGCCAGCAGCTCGACTAGCGGCCCGGCCTGGGAGCAGTACTTC.

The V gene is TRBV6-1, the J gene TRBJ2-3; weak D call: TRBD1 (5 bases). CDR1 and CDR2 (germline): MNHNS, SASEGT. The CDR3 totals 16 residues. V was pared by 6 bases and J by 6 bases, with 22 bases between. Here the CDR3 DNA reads TGTGCCAGCAGCCTCCGACAGTCCCTCCTCGCGGATACGCAGTATTTT. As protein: CASSLRQSLLADTQYF.

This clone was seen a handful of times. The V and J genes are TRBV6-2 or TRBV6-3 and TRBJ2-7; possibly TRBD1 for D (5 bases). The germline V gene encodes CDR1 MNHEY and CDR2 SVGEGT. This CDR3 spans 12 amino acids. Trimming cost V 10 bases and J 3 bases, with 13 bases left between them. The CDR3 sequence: CATKHQGYEQYF. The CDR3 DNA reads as TGTGCCACCAAGCATCAGGGCTACGAGCAGTACTTC.

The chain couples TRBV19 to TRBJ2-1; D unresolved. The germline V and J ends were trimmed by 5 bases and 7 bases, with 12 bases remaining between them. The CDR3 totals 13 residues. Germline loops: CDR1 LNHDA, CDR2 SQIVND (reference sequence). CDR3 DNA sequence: TGTGCCAGTAGTCCCTCGACTCTTAATGAGCAGTTCTTC. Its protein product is CASSPSTLNEQFF.